This paragraph covers one TCR beta chain sequence. Its antigen is undetermined. Sequencing was performed with immunoSEQ multiplex PCR; in TCRdb, only in-frame clones are kept and a portion is missing. The data show 2 million to 2.5 million clones, with 85% to 95% seen just once and around 0.35% held by the top ten. From germline, CDR1 is WNHNN and CDR2 SYGVQD (reference sequence). J lost 4 bases, V lost 3 bases, and 3 bases had no gene match. The CDR3 covers 14 residues. The sample comes from a study of shared clonotypes between healthy human individuals. Study-wide context: Samples came from two female and a few male donors aged 18 to 49.

Whole-study findings and limits: Between four donors, naive CD4 clonotypes were shared at a level of roughly 5.5%. Researchers found naive subsets generally carried larger estimated richness than memory subsets.

The healthy adult donors were HIV-negative and reported no recent acute infections or vaccinations. The gene calls are TRBV10-1 and TRBJ2-7; 10 bases fit TRBD2. The receptor's source is a man between 18 and 35 years old in good health. Some clones in this sample may be carry-over from other donors' samples. The sample was naive CD4+ T cells from PBMCs. The subset is: CD45RA+ positively selected. The DNA for the CDR3 is TGCGCCAGCAGTGACCCTAGCGGGAGATACGAGCAGTACTTC. It translates to CASSDPSGRYEQYF.